This T cell receptor beta chain emerged from a study of blood T cells in healthy people across ages. Germline CDR1 SGHAT, CDR2 FQNNGV. V lost 6 bases to trimming and J lost 7 bases, with 18 bases between them. This CDR3 contains 14 residues. PCR was performed a second time for about 6 to 12 cycles using a sample-barcoded 5' primer and a J-beta primer mix. TCRdb processed the 5' RACE reads anew with MiXCR; each CDR3 protein has one entry. The repertoire holds about 970,000 distinct CDR3 sequences, roughly 51% seen once, with about 20% in the top ten. The sequence derives from a woman aged 55-75 years in good health. The chain is built from TRBV11-2 and TRBJ1-1; perhaps TRBD1 as D (6 bases). The sequenced sample consisted of blood. CDR3 coding DNA: TGTGCCAGCAGGATAAGACAGGTCGGAGTTGAAGCTTTCTTT. This sequence encodes CASRIRQVGVEAFF.